A selection of T cell receptor beta chains follows, all from one sample in a study of blood T cell repertoires in COVID-19. Measured with immunoSEQ multiplex PCR; TCRdb has only the in-frame clones, and not every one. The data show some 210,000 clones, just under 85% seen once. The sample comprised peripheral blood. Receptors were obtained from a woman between 65 and 79 years old with active or convalescent COVID-19. Both conserved end residues are part of each CDR3. The order of the fields is clone size, D gene, V gene, J gene, CDR3 DNA, CDR3 protein. The D gene is left open where the match is weak. The listing skips clone size in some rows; elsewhere it reads once, few, many or a size class.

clone_size: .
d_call: .
v_call: TRBV11-3
j_call: TRBJ2-5
cdr3_nt: TGTGCCAGCAGCTTAGGGGGTACTAACAGGGAGACCCAGTACTTC
cdr3_aa: CASSLGGTNRETQYF

clone_size: .
d_call: .
v_call: TRBV9
j_call: TRBJ2-3
cdr3_nt: TGTGCCAGCAGCGGGGCCACAGATACGCAGTATTTT
cdr3_aa: CASSGATDTQYF

clone_size: .
d_call: TRBD2
v_call: TRBV6-1
j_call: TRBJ2-3
cdr3_nt: TGTGCCAGCAGTGCGACGTCAAACCCGGGACTAGCGGTTAGCACAGATACGCAGTATTTT
cdr3_aa: CASSATSNPGLAVSTDTQYF

clone_size: .
d_call: TRBD2
v_call: TRBV28
j_call: TRBJ2-7
cdr3_nt: TGTGCCAGCAGTTTGGGCCGACCATGGCAGCGGGATTCGTACGAGCAGTACTTC
cdr3_aa: CASSLGRPWQRDSYEQYF

clone_size: .
d_call: TRBD1
v_call: TRBV4-1
j_call: TRBJ2-5
cdr3_nt: TGCGCCAGCAGCCCCCAGGGGGCGGGGGAGACCCAGTACTTC
cdr3_aa: CASSPQGAGETQYF

clone_size: .
d_call: TRBD1
v_call: TRBV6-5
j_call: TRBJ2-1
cdr3_nt: TGTGCCAGCAGACCCCGGGACAGAAACAATGAGCAGTTCTTC
cdr3_aa: CASRPRDRNNEQFF

clone_size: .
d_call: .
v_call: TRBV19
j_call: TRBJ2-1
cdr3_nt: TGTGCCAGTAGTAACCTAGCGAGGAATGAGCAGTTCTTC
cdr3_aa: CASSNLARNEQFF

clone_size: .
d_call: .
v_call: TRBV6-6
j_call: TRBJ2-1
cdr3_nt: TGTGCCAGCAGTTCCCCTAGGTTCAATGAGCAGTTCTTC
cdr3_aa: CASSSPRFNEQFF

clone_size: .
d_call: TRBD2
v_call: TRBV7-2
j_call: TRBJ2-1
cdr3_nt: TGTGCCAGCAGCTTAGTAGGCGGGAGGGCCGGGGAGCAGTTCTTC
cdr3_aa: CASSLVGGRAGEQFF

clone_size: .
d_call: TRBD1
v_call: TRBV28
j_call: TRBJ2-7
cdr3_nt: TGTGCCAGCAGGCACCCCGGGACAGGGACCGAGCAGTACTTC
cdr3_aa: CASRHPGTGTEQYF

clone_size: few
d_call: TRBD2
v_call: TRBV19
j_call: TRBJ2-5
cdr3_nt: TGTGCCAGTAGTATACCGACTAGCAGGGAGACCCAGTACTTC
cdr3_aa: CASSIPTSRETQYF

clone_size: .
d_call: .
v_call: TRBV20-1
j_call: TRBJ1-2
cdr3_nt: TGCAGTGCTAGAGTGCCGAGGGGCTACACCTTC
cdr3_aa: CSARVPRGYTF

clone_size: .
d_call: .
v_call: TRBV19
j_call: TRBJ2-3
cdr3_nt: TGTGCCAGTAGTACGGGACATGGAAGCACAGATACGCAGTATTTT
cdr3_aa: CASSTGHGSTDTQYF

clone_size: .
d_call: .
v_call: TRBV12-3/TRBV12-4
j_call: TRBJ1-6
cdr3_nt: TGTGCCAGCAGCCTTAGCGGTTCACCCCTCCACTTT
cdr3_aa: CASSLSGSPLHF

clone_size: .
d_call: .
v_call: TRBV4-1
j_call: TRBJ1-1
cdr3_nt: TGCGCCAGCAGCCGGGCCACAGGGTCGGGTACTGAAGCTTTCTTT
cdr3_aa: CASSRATGSGTEAFF

clone_size: once
d_call: .
v_call: TRBV30
j_call: TRBJ2-3
cdr3_nt: TGTGCCCTCAGACAGCTCACAGATACGCAGTATTTT
cdr3_aa: CALRQLTDTQYF

clone_size: .
d_call: TRBD1
v_call: TRBV5-4
j_call: TRBJ1-2
cdr3_nt: TGTGCCAGCAGCTTGGGGGACAGGGTAACTAATGGCTACACCTTC
cdr3_aa: CASSLGDRVTNGYTF

clone_size: .
d_call: .
v_call: TRBV5-1
j_call: TRBJ2-5
cdr3_nt: TGCGCCAGCAGCTTGCGGAGCCAAGAGACCCAGTACTTC
cdr3_aa: CASSLRSQETQYF

clone_size: .
d_call: .
v_call: TRBV27
j_call: TRBJ1-5
cdr3_nt: TGTGCCAGCAGTAGGAGGGCAGACGCGAATCAGCCCCAGCATTTT
cdr3_aa: CASSRRADANQPQHF

clone_size: few
d_call: .
v_call: TRBV5-5
j_call: TRBJ1-5
cdr3_nt: TGTGCCAGCAGCTTGGGGCCGTTGAGCAATCAGCCCCAGCATTTT
cdr3_aa: CASSLGPLSNQPQHF

clone_size: .
d_call: .
v_call: TRBV21-1
j_call: TRBJ1-6
cdr3_nt: TGTGCCAGCAGCAAATGTTTTACCGGTGGGCCTTCTGGGTCGGCACCCCTCCACTTT
cdr3_aa: CASSKCFTGGPSGSAPLHF

clone_size: .
d_call: TRBD1
v_call: TRBV6-5
j_call: TRBJ2-3
cdr3_nt: TGTGCCAGCACCTCGCGGACGGCCAGGGGGGATACGCAGTATTTT
cdr3_aa: CASTSRTARGDTQYF

clone_size: few
d_call: .
v_call: TRBV6-1
j_call: TRBJ2-7
cdr3_nt: TGTGCCAGCAGTGACCCGGGACTCCCAACCTACGAGCAGTACTTC
cdr3_aa: CASSDPGLPTYEQYF

clone_size: .
d_call: TRBD1
v_call: TRBV5-6
j_call: TRBJ2-7
cdr3_nt: TGTGCCAGCAGTCAACCCCGGACAGGGATTGGCGTACCCGAGTACTTC
cdr3_aa: CASSQPRTGIGVPEYF

clone_size: .
d_call: .
v_call: TRBV5-4
j_call: TRBJ2-3
cdr3_nt: TGTGCCACCCAGCAGGGTGGCGGACCTAGCACAGATACGCAGTATTTT
cdr3_aa: CATQQGGGPSTDTQYF

clone_size: .
d_call: TRBD1
v_call: TRBV7-9
j_call: TRBJ2-1
cdr3_nt: TGTGCCAGCTCTACGGGACAGGGACTCGTCGATGAGCAGTTCTTC
cdr3_aa: CASSTGQGLVDEQFF

clone_size: .
d_call: .
v_call: TRBV4-1
j_call: TRBJ1-2
cdr3_nt: TGCGCCAGCAGCCAAGGTGCGGCCCTCTATGGCTACACCTTC
cdr3_aa: CASSQGAALYGYTF

clone_size: .
d_call: TRBD1
v_call: TRBV30
j_call: TRBJ1-3
cdr3_nt: TGTGCCTGGGCCTTCTCGGGACAGCAAAACACCATATATTTT
cdr3_aa: CAWAFSGQQNTIYF

clone_size: .
d_call: .
v_call: TRBV27
j_call: TRBJ2-7
cdr3_nt: TGTGCCAGCAGTCCGCTGGGGGGGGCAGACTACGAGCAGTACTTC
cdr3_aa: CASSPLGGADYEQYF

clone_size: .
d_call: TRBD2
v_call: TRBV19
j_call: TRBJ2-2
cdr3_nt: TGTGCCAGTACCCATCCCCGGGGGGTTAACACCGGGGAGCTGTTTTTT
cdr3_aa: CASTHPRGVNTGELFF

clone_size: .
d_call: TRBD2
v_call: TRBV7-6
j_call: TRBJ2-5
cdr3_nt: TGTGCCAGCAGCTTACGGAGCGGGGTAGGGACGGAGACCCAGTACTTC
cdr3_aa: CASSLRSGVGTETQYF

clone_size: .
d_call: TRBD1
v_call: TRBV10-2
j_call: TRBJ2-5
cdr3_nt: TGCGCCAGCAGTGAGATCAGGGGGCGGGAGACCCAGTACTTC
cdr3_aa: CASSEIRGRETQYF

clone_size: .
d_call: .
v_call: TRBV28
j_call: TRBJ1-2
cdr3_nt: TGTGCCAGCAGTTTAGGATTCGGGGGGAACTATGGCTACACCTTC
cdr3_aa: CASSLGFGGNYGYTF